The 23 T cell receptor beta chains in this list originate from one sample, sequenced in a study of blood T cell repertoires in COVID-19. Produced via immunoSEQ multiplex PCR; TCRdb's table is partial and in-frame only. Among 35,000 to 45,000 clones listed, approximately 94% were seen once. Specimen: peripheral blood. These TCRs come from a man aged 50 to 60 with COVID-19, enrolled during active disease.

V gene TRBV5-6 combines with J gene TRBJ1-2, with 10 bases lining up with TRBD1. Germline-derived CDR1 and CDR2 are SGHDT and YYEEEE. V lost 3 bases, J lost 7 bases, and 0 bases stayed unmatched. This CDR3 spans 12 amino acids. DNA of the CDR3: TGTGCCAGCAGCTGGACAGGGGGTGGCTACACCTTC. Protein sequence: CASSWTGGGYTF.

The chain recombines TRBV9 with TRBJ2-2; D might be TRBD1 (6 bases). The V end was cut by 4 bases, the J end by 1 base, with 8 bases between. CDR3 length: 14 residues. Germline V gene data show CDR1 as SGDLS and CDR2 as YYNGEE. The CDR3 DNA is TGTGCCAGCAGCCAGACAGGGAACACCGGGGAGCTGTTTTTT. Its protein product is CASSQTGNTGELFF.

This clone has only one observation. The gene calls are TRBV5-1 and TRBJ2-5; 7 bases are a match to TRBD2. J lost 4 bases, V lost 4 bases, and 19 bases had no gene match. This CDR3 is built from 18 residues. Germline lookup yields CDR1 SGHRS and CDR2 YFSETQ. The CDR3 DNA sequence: TGCGCCAGCAGCCGGGGGGATGGCGGGAGCTCGTCGAGAGAGACCCAGTACTTC. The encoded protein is CASSRGDGGSSSRETQYF.

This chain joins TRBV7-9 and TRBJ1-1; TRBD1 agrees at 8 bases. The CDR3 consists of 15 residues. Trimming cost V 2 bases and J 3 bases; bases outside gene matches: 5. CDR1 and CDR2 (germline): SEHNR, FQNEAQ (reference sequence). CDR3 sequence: CASSLNTGGDTEAFF. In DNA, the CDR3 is TGTGCCAGCAGCTTAAATACAGGGGGGGACACTGAAGCTTTCTTT.

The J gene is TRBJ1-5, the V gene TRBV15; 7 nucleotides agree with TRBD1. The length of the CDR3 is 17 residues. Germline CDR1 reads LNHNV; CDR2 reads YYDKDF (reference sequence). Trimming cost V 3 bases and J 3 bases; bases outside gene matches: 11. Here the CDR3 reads CATSRVTGARFNQPQHF. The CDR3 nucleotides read TGTGCCACCAGCAGGGTTACAGGGGCGCGCTTCAATCAGCCCCAGCATTTT. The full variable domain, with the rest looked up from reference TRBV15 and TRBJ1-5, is DAMVIQNPRYQVTQFGKPVTLSCSQTLNHNVMYWYQQKSSQAPKLLFHYYDKDFNNEADTPDNFQSRRPNTSFCFLDIRSPGLGDTAMYLCATSRVTGARFNQPQHFGDGTRLSIL.

The CDR3: CASSIGGLAGGGQFF. The CDR3 nucleotides read TGTGCCAGTAGTATAGGTGGGCTAGCGGGAGGAGGGCAGTTCTTC. The chain combines TRBV19 with TRBJ2-1, with 11 nucleotides matching TRBD2. V gave up 1 base and J gave up 12 bases; unmatched junction bases: 8. The germline gives CDR1 LNHDA, CDR2 SQIVND (reference sequence). This CDR3 region has 15 residues.

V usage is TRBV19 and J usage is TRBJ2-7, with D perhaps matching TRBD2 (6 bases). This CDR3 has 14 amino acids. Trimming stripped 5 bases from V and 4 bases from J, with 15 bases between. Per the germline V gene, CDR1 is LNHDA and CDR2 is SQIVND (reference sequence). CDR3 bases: TGTGCCAGTAGTCCCCAGACACGGGAGTACGAGCAGTACTTC. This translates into CASSPQTREYEQYF.

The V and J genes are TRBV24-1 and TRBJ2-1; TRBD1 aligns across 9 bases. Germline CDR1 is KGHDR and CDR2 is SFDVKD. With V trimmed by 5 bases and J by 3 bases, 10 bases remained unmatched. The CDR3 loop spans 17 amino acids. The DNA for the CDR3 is TGTGCCACCAGTGGCGCCGGAAGGGACAGGGACTACAATGAGCAGTTCTTC. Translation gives CATSGAGRDRDYNEQFF.

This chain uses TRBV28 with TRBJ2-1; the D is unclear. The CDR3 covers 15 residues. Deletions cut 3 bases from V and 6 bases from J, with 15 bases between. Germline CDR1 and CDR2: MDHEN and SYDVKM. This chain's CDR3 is CASSFSLVRANEQFF. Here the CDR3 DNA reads TGTGCCAGCAGTTTTAGTCTAGTTCGAGCCAATGAGCAGTTCTTC.

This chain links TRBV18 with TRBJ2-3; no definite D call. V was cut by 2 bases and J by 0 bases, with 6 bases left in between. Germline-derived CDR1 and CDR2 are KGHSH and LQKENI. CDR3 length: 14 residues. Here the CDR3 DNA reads TGTGCCAGCTCACCAAGCCTTAGCACAGATACGCAGTATTTT. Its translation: CASSPSLSTDTQYF. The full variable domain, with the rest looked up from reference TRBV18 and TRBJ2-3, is NAGVMQNPRHLVRRRGQEARLRCSPMKGHSHVYWYRQLPEEGLKFMVYLQKENIIDESGMPKERFSAEFPKEGPSILRIQQVVRGDSAAYFCASSPSLSTDTQYFGPGTRLTVL.

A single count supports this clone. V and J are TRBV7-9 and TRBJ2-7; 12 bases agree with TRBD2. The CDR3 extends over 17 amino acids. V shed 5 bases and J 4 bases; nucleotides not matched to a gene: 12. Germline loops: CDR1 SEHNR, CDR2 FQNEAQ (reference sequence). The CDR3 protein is CASSPRGLAGGPYEQYF. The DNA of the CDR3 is TGTGCCAGCAGCCCGAGAGGGCTAGCGGGAGGGCCATACGAGCAGTACTTC.

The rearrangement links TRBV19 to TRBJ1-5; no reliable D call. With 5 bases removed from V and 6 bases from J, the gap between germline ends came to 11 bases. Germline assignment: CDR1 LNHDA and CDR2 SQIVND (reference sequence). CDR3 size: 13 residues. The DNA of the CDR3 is TGTGCCAGTAGTCCGGGAGTCGTTCAGCCCCAGCATTTT. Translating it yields CASSPGVVQPQHF.

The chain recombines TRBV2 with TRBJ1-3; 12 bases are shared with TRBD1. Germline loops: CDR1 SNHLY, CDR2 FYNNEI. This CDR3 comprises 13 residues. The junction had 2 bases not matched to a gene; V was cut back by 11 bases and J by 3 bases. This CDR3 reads CAGTGGYGNTIYF. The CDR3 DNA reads TGTGCCGGGACAGGGGGCTATGGAAACACCATATATTTT.

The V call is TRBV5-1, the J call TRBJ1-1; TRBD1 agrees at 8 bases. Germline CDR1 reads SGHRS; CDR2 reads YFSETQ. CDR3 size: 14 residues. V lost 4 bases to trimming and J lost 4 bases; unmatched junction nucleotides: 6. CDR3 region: CASSPTGGSTEAFF. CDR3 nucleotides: TGCGCCAGCAGCCCCACAGGGGGTAGCACTGAAGCTTTCTTT.

CDR3 amino acids: CASSPPGYGLAPQKETQYF. The DNA for the CDR3 is TGTGCCAGCAGCCCCCCGGGGTACGGGCTAGCCCCCCAAAAAGAGACCCAGTACTTC. V usage is TRBV5-6 and J usage is TRBJ2-5; tentatively, D is TRBD2 (5 bases). Trimming pared 4 bases from V and 3 bases from J, leaving 28 bases between. The germline V gene encodes CDR1 SGHDT and CDR2 YYEEEE. This CDR3 has 19 residues.

CDR3 sequence reads: CASSLAGGAGEKLFF. CDR3 bases: TGCGCCAGCAGCTTGGCCGGGGGGGCTGGTGAAAAACTGTTTTTT. The rearrangement joins TRBV5-1 to TRBJ1-4; a possible D gene is TRBD1 (6 bases). This CDR3 contains 15 residues. Deletions cut 0 bases from V and 7 bases from J, with 13 bases between. Germline V gene lookup returns CDR1 SGHRS and CDR2 YFSETQ.

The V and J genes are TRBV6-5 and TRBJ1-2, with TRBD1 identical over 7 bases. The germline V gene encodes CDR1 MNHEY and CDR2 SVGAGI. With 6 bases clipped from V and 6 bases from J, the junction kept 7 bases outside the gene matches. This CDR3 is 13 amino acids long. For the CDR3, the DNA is TGTGCCAGCAGGGAGGGGGCGGTGGATGGCTACACCTTC. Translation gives CASREGAVDGYTF.

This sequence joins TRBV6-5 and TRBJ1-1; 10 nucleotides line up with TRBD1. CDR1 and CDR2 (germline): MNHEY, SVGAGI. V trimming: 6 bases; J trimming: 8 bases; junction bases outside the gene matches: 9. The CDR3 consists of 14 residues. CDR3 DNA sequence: TGTGCCAGCAGCCCGGGACAGGGGCGCGTCGAAGCTTTCTTT. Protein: CASSPGQGRVEAFF.

The CDR3 spells CASRETGSAEAFF. CDR3 bases: TGTGCCAGCAGGGAGACAGGTAGCGCTGAAGCTTTCTTT. The chain carries TRBV28 and TRBJ1-1; a possible D gene is TRBD1 (6 bases). CDR1 and CDR2 from the germline V gene are MDHEN and SYDVKM. The CDR3 contains 13 residues. The V end lost 6 bases, the J end lost 6 bases, and 14 bases lay between the germline ends. Looking up the rest from reference TRBV28 and TRBJ1-1 gives the full variable domain: DVKVTQSSRYLVKRTGEKVFLECVQDMDHENMFWYRQDPGLGLRLIYFSYDVKMKEKGDIPEGYSVSREKKERFSLILESASTNQTSMYLCASRETGSAEAFFGQGTRLTVV.

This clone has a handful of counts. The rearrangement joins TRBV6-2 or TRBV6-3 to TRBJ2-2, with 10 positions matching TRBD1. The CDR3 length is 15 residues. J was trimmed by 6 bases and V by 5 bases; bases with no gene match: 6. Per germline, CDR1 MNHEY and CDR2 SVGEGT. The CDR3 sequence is CASSTPGQGSGELFF. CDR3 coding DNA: TGTGCCAGCAGTACACCGGGACAGGGGTCCGGGGAGCTGTTTTTT.

The CDR3 is CASSPGQFLYGYTF. The CDR3 nucleotides are TGCGCCAGCAGCCCGGGACAGTTCCTCTATGGCTACACCTTC. V gene TRBV5-1 combines with J gene TRBJ1-2, with TRBD1 matching 7 bases. After removal of 4 bases from V and 4 bases from J, the junction contained 7 bases not matched to a gene. This CDR3 is built from 14 residues. Germline V gives CDR1 SGHRS, CDR2 YFSETQ.

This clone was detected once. The CDR3 sequence: CASSLSVQETQYF. CDR3 DNA sequence: TGCGCCAGCAGCTTGTCAGTGCAAGAGACCCAGTACTTC. The chain employs TRBV5-1 and TRBJ2-5; D gene unclear. The CDR3 length is 13 residues. Germline V lookup: CDR1 SGHRS, CDR2 YFSETQ. The V end lost 1 base, the J end lost 2 bases, and 6 bases lay between the germline ends.

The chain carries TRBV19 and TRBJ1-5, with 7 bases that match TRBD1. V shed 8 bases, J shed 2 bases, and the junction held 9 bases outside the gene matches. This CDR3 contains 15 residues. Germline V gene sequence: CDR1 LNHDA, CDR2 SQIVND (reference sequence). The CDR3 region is CASSMTGSGNQPQHF. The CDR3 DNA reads TGTGCCAGTTCCATGACAGGGAGCGGCAATCAGCCCCAGCATTTT.